This T cell receptor (beta chain) originates from a study of T cell repertoires in cytomegalovirus infection. Study as a whole: A matching HLA type, together with CMV infection, was signaled by public TCR beta signatures.

Each CDR3 protein gets one entry after TCRdb re-called the reads with MiXCR. Of roughly 700,000 distinct CDR3 sequences listed, around 35% are singletons. Germline assignment: CDR1 ENHRY and CDR2 SYGVKD. Trimming shortened V by 3 bases and J by 4 bases, and 12 bases separated the two germline ends. The length of the CDR3 is 14 residues. As for this clonotype: Its antigen is unidentified.

This chain uses TRBV10-3 with TRBJ2-5, with D perhaps matching TRBD2 (6 bases). The TCR originated in a human donor in good health (CMV status not recorded). Some clones in this sample may be carry-over from other donors' samples. The starting material was cultured PBMCs, obtained from culture after CMV antigen stimulation. CDR3 amino acids: CAISEPRGRETQYF. CDR3 nucleotide sequence: TGTGCCATCAGTGAACCGCGGGGTAGAGAGACCCAGTACTTC.